The following is a TCR beta chain sequence with its context. Antigen specificity is unknown. Assay: immunoSEQ multiplex PCR; the TCRdb copy retains only in-frame clones and omits some. The data show over 150,000 clones, around 84% seen once. The data were taken from a study of cytotoxic CD8 clonotypes in ibrutinib-treated CLL. Study-wide results and limits: The public clonotypes identified were infrequent and showed contraction or stability on treatment.

The CDR3 loop spans 14 amino acids. V lost 6 bases and J 5 bases, leaving 17 bases between the germline ends. Germline lookup yields CDR1 SEHNR and CDR2 FQNEAQ (reference sequence). The chain uses TRBV7-9 and TRBJ2-7; D assignment may be TRBD1 or TRBD2 (5 bases each). Material: PBMCs, obtained after 12 months of ibrutinib treatment. This receptor was taken from a human donor with chronic lymphocytic leukemia. In nucleotides, the CDR3 is TGTGCCAGCAGGCCAGACTCCCGAGGGGACGAGCAGTACTTC. Its protein is CASRPDSRGDEQYF.